These T cell receptor beta chains were read from a single sample in a study of shared T cell receptors in the human thymus. Measured with immunoSEQ multiplex PCR; TCRdb has only the in-frame clones, and not every one. The sample records 600,000 to 900,000 clones, 70% to 90% being singletons. This sample was shared with a second study, whose subject was human thymus T cells.

Sequenced material: thymocytes. The source is a girl under two years old with a congenital heart defect. Each CDR3 is given with its conserved first and last residue. The D gene is left open where the match is weak. Clone size appears in some rows only: once, few, many, or a class for an expanded clone.

v_gene	abundance	len	j_gene	d_gene	CDR3aa	CDR3nt
TRBV29-1	NA	12	TRBJ1-4	NA	CSVEGLQEKLFF	TGCAGCGTTGAAGGACTACAAGAAAAACTGTTTTTT
TRBV5-1	NA	13	TRBJ1-2	NA	CASSSRSGNGYTF	TGCGCCAGCAGCTCACGGTCAGGGAATGGCTACACCTTC
TRBV11-2	NA	19	TRBJ2-5	NA	CASSFATEGVYWDQETQYF	TGTGCCAGCAGCTTCGCTACAGAGGGTGTCTATTGGGACCAAGAGACCCAGTACTTC
TRBV5-1	few	12	TRBJ2-2	NA	CASSVTAGELFF	TGCGCCAGCAGTGTGACAGCCGGGGAGCTGTTTTTT
TRBV29-1	NA	12	TRBJ1-2	NA	CSVGLQSYGYTF	TGCAGCGTTGGTTTACAGTCCTATGGCTACACCTTC
TRBV6-1	NA	17	TRBJ2-7	NA	CASSESKPGEDNYEQYF	TGTGCCAGCAGTGAAAGTAAACCAGGGGAAGATAACTACGAGCAGTACTTC
TRBV7-3	NA	13	TRBJ2-5	TRBD2	CASSPSSGETQYF	TGTGCCAGCAGCCCGTCTAGCGGAGAGACCCAGTACTTC
TRBV27	NA	15	TRBJ2-7	NA	CASSLRGGSSYEQYF	TGTGCCAGCAGTTTAAGGGGGGGTAGCTCCTACGAGCAGTACTTC
TRBV6-1	NA	14	TRBJ2-1	NA	CASSEGTLHNEQFF	TGTGCCAGCAGTGAGGGGACTCTACACAATGAGCAGTTCTTC
TRBV27	NA	18	TRBJ2-2	NA	CASSGNDSGTKNTGELFF	TGTGCCAGCAGCGGGAACGATAGCGGAACAAAAAACACCGGGGAGCTGTTTTTT
TRBV6-5	NA	13	TRBJ1-2	NA	CASSENSGTFNTF	TGTGCCAGCAGTGAGAATTCCGGGACTTTTAACACCTTC
TRBV5-1	NA	17	TRBJ2-7	TRBD1	CASSLELRGLNSYEQYF	TGCGCCAGCAGCTTGGAGTTGAGGGGGCTGAACTCCTACGAGCAGTACTTC
TRBV14	NA	18	TRBJ1-1	TRBD1	CASSQGPGDRAVNTEAFF	TGTGCCAGCAGCCAGGGGCCTGGGGACAGGGCTGTGAACACTGAAGCTTTCTTT
TRBV2	NA	15	TRBJ1-1	TRBD1	CASSQPGQGRHEAFF	TGTGCCAGCAGTCAACCGGGACAGGGGCGCCACGAAGCTTTCTTT
TRBV10-3	NA	17	TRBJ2-2	TRBD1	CAIIRTGAVFPTGELFF	TGTGCCATCATCCGCACAGGGGCGGTTTTCCCCACCGGGGAGCTGTTTTTT
TRBV28	few	14	TRBJ1-3	NA	CASSAEPPGNTIYF	TGTGCCAGCAGTGCAGAACCTCCTGGAAACACCATATATTTT
TRBV5-1	NA	16	TRBJ2-4	NA	CASSRGEWLAKNIQYF	TGCGCCAGCAGCCGGGGTGAATGGCTCGCCAAAAACATTCAGTACTTC
TRBV5-1	NA	13	TRBJ2-1	NA	CASSLLLSNEQFF	TGCGCCAGCAGCCTCCTCCTCTCGAATGAGCAGTTCTTC
TRBV28	NA	14	TRBJ1-2	NA	CASSLSRVEDGYTF	TGTGCCAGCAGTTTGTCGAGGGTGGAGGATGGCTACACCTTC
TRBV20-1	NA	11	TRBJ2-1	TRBD2	CSARTGGEQFF	TGCAGTGCTAGAACGGGGGGTGAGCAGTTCTTC
TRBV2	NA	14	TRBJ1-4	TRBD1	CASIGTELNEKLFF	TGTGCCAGCATAGGGACAGAATTAAATGAAAAACTGTTTTTT
TRBV14	NA	17	TRBJ1-1	NA	CASSQAVVQQLDTEAFF	TGTGCCAGCAGCCAAGCCGTAGTACAACAGCTGGACACTGAAGCTTTCTTT
TRBV4-2	NA	15	TRBJ2-7	TRBD2	CASSPVGGGSYEQYF	TGTGCCAGCAGCCCGGTGGGGGGGGGATCCTACGAGCAGTACTTC
TRBV10-3	NA	14	TRBJ2-2	NA	CAICDSANTGELFF	TGTGCCATCTGCGACAGCGCGAACACCGGGGAGCTGTTTTTT
TRBV11-2	NA	15	TRBJ2-1	NA	CASSLAGGLYNEQFF	TGTGCCAGCAGCTTAGCAGGGGGGTTATACAATGAGCAGTTCTTC
TRBV30	NA	16	TRBJ1-2	TRBD1	CAWSKNPGQRIYGYTF	TGTGCCTGGAGTAAAAATCCGGGACAGCGTATCTATGGCTACACCTTC
TRBV14	NA	18	TRBJ2-5	NA	CASSQGGSRRSRQETQYF	TGTGCCAGCAGCCAAGGAGGGTCGCGGAGGAGCCGCCAAGAGACCCAGTACTTC
TRBV11-2	NA	17	TRBJ2-3	NA	CASSSNWQGSALDTQYF	TGTGCCAGCAGCTCGAACTGGCAGGGCAGCGCCTTGGATACGCAGTATTTT
TRBV5-1	NA	15	TRBJ2-3	NA	CASSPGGVRADTQYF	TGCGCCAGCAGCCCAGGCGGGGTGCGAGCAGATACGCAGTATTTT
TRBV5-3	NA	16	TRBJ1-3	NA	CARSLHRGGSGNTIYF	TGTGCCAGAAGCCTACATCGGGGGGGTTCTGGAAACACCATATATTTT
TRBV6-1	NA	16	TRBJ1-1	NA	CASSGGEGGVHTEAFF	TGTGCCAGCAGTGGAGGGGAGGGGGGTGTTCACACTGAAGCTTTCTTT
TRBV6-5	NA	12	TRBJ1-2	NA	CASRGKEDGYTF	TGTGCCAGCAGGGGCAAGGAGGATGGCTACACCTTC
TRBV6-5	few	14	TRBJ1-6	TRBD1	CASSPWTGNSPLHF	TGTGCCAGCAGTCCATGGACAGGGAATTCACCCCTCCACTTT
TRBV10-3	NA	14	TRBJ2-7	TRBD1	CAISVTGVPYEQYF	TGTGCCATCAGTGTGACAGGGGTCCCCTACGAGCAGTACTTC
TRBV28	NA	16	TRBJ1-2	TRBD1	CASSDPGQGESYGYTF	TGTGCCAGCAGTGACCCGGGACAGGGGGAAAGCTATGGCTACACCTTC
TRBV7-9	few	17	TRBJ2-1	TRBD2	CASSPTPSSGGWNEQFF	TGTGCCAGCAGCCCCACGCCGTCTAGCGGGGGTTGGAATGAGCAGTTCTTC
TRBV7-9	NA	14	TRBJ1-1	TRBD1	CASSPGQLNTEAFF	TGTGCCAGCAGTCCGGGACAGTTGAACACTGAAGCTTTCTTT
TRBV1	NA	16	TRBJ1-5	NA	CTSSQDPDSYNQPQHF	TGCACCAGCAGCCAAGATCCGGACAGCTATAATCAGCCCCAGCATTTT
TRBV5-1	NA	16	TRBJ2-7	NA	CASSLAPRLSSYEQYF	TGCGCCAGCAGCTTGGCCCCGCGGCTATCCTCCTACGAGCAGTACTTC
TRBV5-1	NA	17	TRBJ2-2	TRBD2	CASSLDGGGAWTGELFF	TGCGCCAGCAGCTTGGACGGCGGGGGGGCGTGGACCGGGGAGCTGTTTTTT
TRBV25-1	NA	15	TRBJ2-1	NA	CASRPKRSSYNEQFF	TGTGCCAGCAGACCCAAGAGGAGCTCCTACAATGAGCAGTTCTTC
TRBV27	NA	17	TRBJ1-1	NA	CASSLRGYRRRGTEAFF	TGTGCCAGCAGTTTAAGGGGATATCGGAGAAGGGGCACTGAAGCTTTCTTT
TRBV2	NA	14	TRBJ1-1	NA	CASPQTPPDTEAFF	TGTGCCAGCCCTCAGACTCCCCCGGACACTGAAGCTTTCTTT
TRBV5-4	NA	11	TRBJ2-3	NA	CASEGADTQYF	TGTGCCAGCGAGGGGGCAGATACGCAGTATTTT
TRBV5-1	NA	14	TRBJ2-7	TRBD1	CASSLTGPYYEQYF	TGCGCCAGCAGCCTGACAGGGCCTTACTACGAGCAGTACTTC
TRBV28	NA	16	TRBJ2-2	NA	CASSLISGKNTGELFF	TGTGCCAGCAGTTTAATCTCAGGAAAGAACACCGGGGAGCTGTTTTTT
TRBV6-4	NA	15	TRBJ2-7	TRBD1	CASSKTGGSSYEQYF	TGTGCCAGCAGTAAGACAGGGGGAAGCTCCTACGAGCAGTACTTC
TRBV27	NA	19	TRBJ2-1	TRBD2	CASSHRTSGARQGDNEQFF	TGTGCCAGCAGTCACCGGACTAGCGGGGCCAGGCAAGGGGACAATGAGCAGTTCTTC
TRBV28	NA	11	TRBJ2-7	NA	CASSPLYEQYF	TGTGCCAGCAGCCCCCTTTACGAGCAGTACTTC
TRBV29-1	NA	13	TRBJ1-2	NA	CSVEEGTAYGYTF	TGCAGCGTTGAAGAGGGGACTGCCTATGGCTACACCTTC
TRBV28	NA	21	TRBJ2-5	TRBD2	CASSLSPIWSSGGQRTETQYF	TGTGCCAGCAGTTTATCTCCCATCTGGTCTAGCGGGGGGCAGAGGACGGAGACCCAGTACTTC
TRBV6-1	NA	12	TRBJ1-2	TRBD1	CASLQGADGYTF	TGTGCCAGTTTACAGGGGGCAGATGGCTACACCTTC
TRBV19	once	16	TRBJ2-1	TRBD1	CASSTRDRTTYNEQFF	TGTGCCAGTAGTACCCGGGACAGGACTACCTACAATGAGCAGTTCTTC
TRBV5-8	NA	15	TRBJ2-7	NA	CASSSPSGISYEQYF	TGTGCCAGCAGCTCCCCGTCGGGGATCTCCTACGAGCAGTACTTC
TRBV2	once	16	TRBJ1-1	NA	CASSVWVRSAGGEAFF	TGTGCCAGCAGTGTTTGGGTTCGTAGCGCAGGCGGTGAAGCTTTCTTT
TRBV29-1	NA	14	TRBJ2-5	TRBD1	CSSRTGWMEETQYF	TGCAGCTCCCGGACAGGGTGGATGGAGGAGACCCAGTACTTC
TRBV5-1	NA	17	TRBJ2-7	NA	CASSFVFPRGKKYEQYF	TGCGCCAGCAGCTTTGTTTTCCCTAGGGGAAAAAAATACGAGCAGTACTTC